Listed here are 20 T cell receptor beta chains from one sample, sequenced in a study of Graves' ophthalmopathy and Graves' hyperthyroidism. RNA transcripts were the source from which TCR beta CDR3 regions were amplified. HTBI primers served in a first-round RT-PCR, which a second-round multiplex PCR followed. TCRdb processed the multiplex PCR reads anew with MiXCR; each CDR3 protein has one entry. The sample holds over 500,000 distinct CDR3 sequences, about a fifth seen once. The sample comprised peripheral blood. The receptors here all came from a woman aged 18-29 years with stable Graves' hyperthyroidism. Some clones in this sample may be carry-over from other donors' samples.

The chain has TRBV6-1 and TRBJ1-1; no firm D call. CDR1 and CDR2 from the germline V gene are MNHNS and SASEGT. The CDR3 has 13 residues. Trimming cost V 6 bases and J 0 bases, with 8 bases left between them. The CDR3 region has the DNA TGTGCCAGCAGGTGGCATATGAACACTGAAGCTTTCTTT. Translated: CASRWHMNTEAFF.

This clonotype was counted at least ten times. This chain connects TRBV19 to TRBJ2-5; D possibly uses TRBD1 or TRBD2 (5 bases each). Per the germline V gene, CDR1 is LNHDA and CDR2 is SQIVND (reference sequence). The CDR3 consists of 15 residues. The germline V and J ends were trimmed by 7 bases and 5 bases, with 20 bases remaining between them. The CDR3, as DNA: TGTGCCAGTACCTGGGGGAACAGCCGAGCGGAGACCCAGTACTTC. It translates to CASTWGNSRAETQYF.

This clonotype was seen many times. The V call is TRBV29-1, the J call TRBJ1-2; D gene uncertain. The length of the CDR3 is 14 residues. Germline-derived CDR1 and CDR2 are SQVTM and ANQGSEA. V was trimmed by 1 base and J by 0 bases, leaving 9 bases between them. The CDR3: CSVEVGQANYGYTF. The CDR3 DNA reads as TGCAGCGTTGAAGTAGGGCAGGCTAACTATGGCTACACCTTC.

The table lists this clonotype with many counts. The chain combines TRBV20-1 with TRBJ2-7, with 9 bases identical to TRBD1. Losses at the gene ends were 7 bases for V and 6 bases for J; bases not matched to a gene: 4. CDR1 is DFQATT and CDR2 is SNEGSKA in the germline V gene (reference sequence). This CDR3 contains 11 residues. The CDR3 loop is CSVGQGREQYF. CDR3 nucleotides: TGCAGTGTGGGACAGGGTCGCGAGCAGTACTTC.

The chain joins TRBV27 to TRBJ2-5; TRBD1 agrees at 8 bases. CDR3 length: 15 amino acids. V shed 2 bases, J shed 4 bases, and the junction held 6 bases outside the gene matches. The germline CDR1 and CDR2 sequences are MNHEY and SMNVEV (reference sequence). The CDR3 here is CASSLMGTGRETQYF. The CDR3 bases are TGTGCCAGCAGTTTAATGGGGACAGGAAGAGAGACCCAGTACTTC.

Concerning this clonotype itself: This may be a read error, as it is one base from a much larger clone. V and J are TRBV5-1 and TRBJ2-4, with D possibly matching TRBD1 (6 bases). The CDR3 runs 17 residues. The ends were cut back, 4 bases at V and 2 bases at J, with 19 bases in the middle. Germline CDR1 reads SGHRS; CDR2 reads YFSETQ. CDR3 in DNA: TGCGCCAGCAGCCAGGATCGATACAGGGAAACCAAAAACATTCAGTACTTC. Its protein product is CASSQDRYRETKNIQYF.

At least ten counts were recorded for this clonotype. The J gene is TRBJ2-5, the V gene TRBV19; tentative D call: TRBD2 (6 bases). V was trimmed by 5 bases and J by 0 bases, leaving 13 bases between them. The CDR3 runs 15 residues. Per the germline V gene, CDR1 is LNHDA and CDR2 is SQIVND (reference sequence). The CDR3 loop reads CASSPHRDYQETQYF. The DNA for the CDR3 is TGTGCCAGTAGTCCCCACCGGGACTACCAAGAGACCCAGTACTTC. Together with reference TRBV19 and TRBJ2-5, the CDR3 gives the full variable domain: DGGITQSPKYLFRKEGQNVTLSCEQNLNHDAMYWYRQDPGQGLRLIYYSQIVNDFQKGDIAEGYSVSREKKESFPLTVTSAQKNPTAFYLCASSPHRDYQETQYFGPGTRLLVL.

This clonotype was detected a few times. This rearrangement joins TRBV12-3 or TRBV12-4 to TRBJ2-7; D perhaps matches TRBD2 (6 bases). The V gene lost 6 bases and the J gene lost 2 bases, with 14 bases spanning the gap. This CDR3 contains 14 residues. This chain's CDR3 is CASSNTGTPYEQYF. The CDR3 coding sequence is TGTGCCAGCAGCAACACCGGGACTCCCTACGAGCAGTACTTC.

This sequence joins TRBV7-2 and TRBJ1-2; D is unresolved. V was trimmed by 3 bases and J by 0 bases, leaving 8 bases between them. Per germline, CDR1 SGHTA and CDR2 FQGNSA. The CDR3 extends over 14 amino acids. The CDR3 spells CASSFGETNYGYTF. The CDR3 bases are TGTGCCAGCAGCTTTGGCGAGACTAACTATGGCTACACCTTC.

This clonotype showed up many times. The rearrangement links TRBV12-3 or TRBV12-4 to TRBJ1-1; TRBD1 is a possible D gene (6 bases). The CDR3 is made up of 14 amino acids. Trimming removed 4 bases at V and 0 bases at J, with 9 bases between. The CDR3 reads CASSWDTLNTEAFF. CDR3 DNA sequence: TGTGCCAGCAGTTGGGACACTTTGAACACTGAAGCTTTCTTT.

This sequence joins TRBV28 and TRBJ1-1; the D is unclear. Germline V gene lookup returns CDR1 MDHEN and CDR2 SYDVKM. Between the trimmed V and J ends, which lost 4 bases and 0 bases, there was a span of 15 bases. The CDR3 is made up of 16 amino acids. CDR3 sequence (DNA): TGTGCCAGCAGTTCCGACACAGATGTTATGAACACTGAAGCTTTCTTT. It codes for CASSSDTDVMNTEAFF.

The sample holds a few counts of this clonotype. CDR3 sequence: CASRPDRDKNIQYF. The CDR3 nucleotides read TGCGCCAGCAGACCCGACAGGGACAAAAACATTCAGTACTTC. The chain joins TRBV5-1 to TRBJ2-4, with 7 bases that match TRBD1. The V gene's germline CDR1 is SGHRS and CDR2 YFSETQ. This CDR3 region has 14 residues. V lost 5 bases, J lost 3 bases, and 5 bases stayed unmatched.

At least ten counts were recorded for this clonotype. The V gene is TRBV6-1, the J gene TRBJ1-6; D is ambiguous. With 5 bases removed from V and 5 bases from J, the gap between germline ends came to 16 bases. This CDR3 contains 16 residues. Germline-derived CDR1 and CDR2 are MNHNS and SASEGT. Here the CDR3 reads CASSRPRSANNSPLHF. CDR3 in DNA: TGTGCCAGCAGTCGACCCCGTTCAGCGAATAATTCACCCCTCCACTTT.

The chain uses TRBV3-1 and TRBJ1-2; D unclear. The germline CDR1 and CDR2 sequences are LGHDT and YNNKEL (reference sequence). The V end was cut by 5 bases, the J end by 5 bases, with 12 bases between. There are 13 residues in the CDR3. The CDR3 region has the DNA TGTGCCAGCAGCACCTCACCCGCATATGGCTACACCTTC. Translated, it gives CASSTSPAYGYTF.

This clonotype came up many times. The CDR3 nucleotides are TGTGCCAGCAGTCAAGGACAGGGTTACAATCAGCCCCAGCATTTT. Translated, it gives CASSQGQGYNQPQHF. The chain employs TRBV6-2 or TRBV6-3 and TRBJ1-5, with 8 bases fitting TRBD1. Trimming cost V 5 bases and J 3 bases; bases outside gene matches: 6. The CDR3 length is 15 residues. Germline assignment: CDR1 MNHEY and CDR2 SVGEGT.

This clonotype was found many times. This CDR3 is CASSYTEGVVEQYF. The DNA of the CDR3 is TGTGCCAGCAGTTACACAGAGGGGGTGGTAGAGCAGTACTTC. The J gene is TRBJ2-7, the V gene TRBV6-5, with a possible D match to TRBD1 (6 bases). V shed 2 bases and J shed 7 bases, with 15 bases lying between them. This CDR3 comprises 14 residues. The germline gives CDR1 MNHEY, CDR2 SVGAGI.

Points on this clonotype: Just one base apart from a much larger clone, this may be a read error. The genes are TRBV28 and TRBJ1-5; D not certain. Germline values: CDR1 MDHEN, CDR2 SYDVKM. Trimming removed 4 bases from V and 0 bases from J, with 7 bases in between. CDR3 length: 14 amino acids. CDR3 nucleotides: TGTGCCAGCAGTTCCGTTTCTAGCAATCAGCCCCAGCATTTT. Translating it yields CASSSVSSNQPQHF.

In the case of this clonotype: The junction and the germline gene differ at one end; a read error may be behind it. The CDR3 here is CSVERGETQDF. DNA for the CDR3: TGCAGCGTTGAAAGGGGGGAGACCCAGGACTTC. This chain joins TRBV29-1 and TRBJ2-5; TRBD1 or TRBD2 may be the D gene (6 bases each). The CDR3 is 11 amino acids. In germline, CDR1 is SQVTM, CDR2 ANQGSEA.

This clonotype appeared many times. This chain connects TRBV19 to TRBJ1-1; a weak D match, TRBD1 (5 bases). V lost 5 bases and J lost 4, with 11 bases in between. Germline CDR1 LNHDA, CDR2 SQIVND (reference sequence). The CDR3 is 13 amino acids. Here the CDR3 reads CASSLRVTTEAFF. The CDR3 DNA follows: TGTGCCAGTAGTCTCAGGGTAACCACTGAAGCTTTCTTT.

This clonotype was seen repeatedly, ten times or more. This chain connects TRBV28 to TRBJ1-1; D might be TRBD1 (5 bases). Trimming shortened V by 6 bases and J by 11 bases, and 16 bases separated the two germline ends. Germline CDR1 and CDR2: MDHEN and SYDVKM. CDR3 length equals 12 residues. CDR3: CASSTGTQRAFF. CDR3 nucleotide sequence: TGTGCCAGCAGCACCGGGACCCAACGGGCTTTCTTT.